This TCR beta chain was documented in a study of blood T cell repertoires in COVID-19. At the level of the study: The United States, Italy and Spain were the sources of the acute and convalescent COVID-19 samples.

The assay was immunoSEQ multiplex PCR, and TCRdb's table has in-frame clones only and misses some. This sample carries about 210,000 clones, 81% of them seen once, and the ten largest clones take more than 8.5%. Those who participated ranged in age from about 18 to 95 years and resided in about two dozen US areas. Participants' own reports of clinical history determined their cohort assignment. V lost 3 bases and J lost 6; bases outside the gene matches: 3. The CDR3 covers 14 residues. In germline, CDR1 is SGHDT, CDR2 YYEEEE. What was sequenced was PBMCs or T cells enriched from blood (not recorded which). The V gene is TRBV5-6, the J gene TRBJ2-1; 10 bases fit TRBD2. The receptor's source is a woman aged 45 to 65 with acute COVID-19. For the CDR3, the DNA is TGTGCCAGCAGCTCCTTAGCGGGGGGCAATGAGCAGTTCTTC. Translation: CASSSLAGGNEQFF.